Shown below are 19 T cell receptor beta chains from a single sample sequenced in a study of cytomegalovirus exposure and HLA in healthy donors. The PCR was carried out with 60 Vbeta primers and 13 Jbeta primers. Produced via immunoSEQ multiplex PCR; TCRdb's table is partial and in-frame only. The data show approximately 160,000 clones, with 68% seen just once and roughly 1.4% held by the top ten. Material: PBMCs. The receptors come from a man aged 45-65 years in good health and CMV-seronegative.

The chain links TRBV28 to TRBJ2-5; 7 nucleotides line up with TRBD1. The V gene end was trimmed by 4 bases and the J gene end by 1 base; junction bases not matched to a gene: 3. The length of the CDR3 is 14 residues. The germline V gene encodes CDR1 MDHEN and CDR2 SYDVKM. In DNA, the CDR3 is TGTGCCAGCAGTTCAGGGGGTCCCCAAGAGACCCAGTACTTC. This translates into CASSSGGPQETQYF.

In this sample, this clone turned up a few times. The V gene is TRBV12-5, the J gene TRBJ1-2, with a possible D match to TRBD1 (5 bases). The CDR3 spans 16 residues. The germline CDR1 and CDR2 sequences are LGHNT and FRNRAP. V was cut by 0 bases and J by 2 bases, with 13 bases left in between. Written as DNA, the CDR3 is TGTGCTAGTGGTTTGGTAACAGGCAACTCGAACTATGGCTACACCTTC. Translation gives CASGLVTGNSNYGYTF.

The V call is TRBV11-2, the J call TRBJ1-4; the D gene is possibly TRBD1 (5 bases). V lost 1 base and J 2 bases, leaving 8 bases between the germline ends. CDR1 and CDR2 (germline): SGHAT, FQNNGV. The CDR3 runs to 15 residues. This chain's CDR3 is CASSLVRGTNEKLFF. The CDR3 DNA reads TGTGCCAGCAGCTTAGTAAGGGGTACTAATGAAAAACTGTTTTTT.

The CDR3 sequence is CASTDSDSNQPQHF. CDR3 in DNA: TGTGCCAGCACGGACAGCGATAGCAATCAGCCCCAGCATTTT. This chain uses TRBV2 with TRBJ1-5; a possible D gene is TRBD1 (6 bases). The CDR3 loop spans 14 amino acids. Deletions cut 7 bases from V and 0 bases from J, with 10 bases between. The germline V gene encodes CDR1 SNHLY and CDR2 FYNNEI.

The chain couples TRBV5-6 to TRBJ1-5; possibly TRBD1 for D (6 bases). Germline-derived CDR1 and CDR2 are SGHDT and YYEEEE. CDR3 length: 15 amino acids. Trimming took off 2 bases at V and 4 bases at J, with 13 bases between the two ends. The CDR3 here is CASSLLGQGNQPQHF. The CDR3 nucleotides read TGTGCCAGCAGCTTATTGGGCCAGGGGAATCAGCCCCAGCATTTT.

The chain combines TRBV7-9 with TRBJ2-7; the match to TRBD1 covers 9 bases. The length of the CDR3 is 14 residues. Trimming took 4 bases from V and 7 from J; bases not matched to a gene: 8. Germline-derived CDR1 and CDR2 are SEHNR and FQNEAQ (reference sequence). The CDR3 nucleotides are TGTGCCAGCAGCTCCCGGACAGGGGCCTTAGAGCAGTACTTC. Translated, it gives CASSSRTGALEQYF.

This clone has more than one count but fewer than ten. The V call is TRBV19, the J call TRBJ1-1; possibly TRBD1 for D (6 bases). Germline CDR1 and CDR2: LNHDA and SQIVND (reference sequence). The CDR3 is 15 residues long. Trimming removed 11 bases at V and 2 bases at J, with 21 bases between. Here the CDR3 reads CAGTGRGRLNTEAFF. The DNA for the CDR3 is TGTGCCGGCACTGGGCGGGGGCGTCTTAACACTGAAGCTTTCTTT.

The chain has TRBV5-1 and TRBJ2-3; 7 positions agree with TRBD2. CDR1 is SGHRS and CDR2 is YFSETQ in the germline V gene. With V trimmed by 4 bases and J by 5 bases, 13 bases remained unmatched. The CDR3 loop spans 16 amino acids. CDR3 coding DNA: TGCGCCAGCAGCGGGGGGGTCGTGCCCGTCGTAGATACGCAGTATTTT. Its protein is CASSGGVVPVVDTQYF.

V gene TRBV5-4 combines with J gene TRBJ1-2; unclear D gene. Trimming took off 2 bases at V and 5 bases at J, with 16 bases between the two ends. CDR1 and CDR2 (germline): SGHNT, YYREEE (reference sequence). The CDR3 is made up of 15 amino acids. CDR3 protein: CASSFGAGDSYGYTF. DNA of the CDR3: TGTGCCAGCAGCTTCGGTGCCGGGGATTCATATGGCTACACCTTC.

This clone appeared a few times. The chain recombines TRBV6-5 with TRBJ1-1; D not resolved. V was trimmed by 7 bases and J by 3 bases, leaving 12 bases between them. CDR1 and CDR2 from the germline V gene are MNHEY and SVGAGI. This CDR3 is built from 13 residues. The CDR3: CASTPRRHTEAFF. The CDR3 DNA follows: TGTGCCAGCACCCCGAGGAGGCACACTGAAGCTTTCTTT.

Here the CDR3 reads CASSLLAGAHTQYF. Here the CDR3 DNA reads TGTGCCAGCAGTTTACTAGCGGGGGCCCATACGCAGTATTTT. The chain is built from TRBV28 and TRBJ2-3; 10 bases fit TRBD2. Germline V gives CDR1 MDHEN, CDR2 SYDVKM. CDR3 length: 14 residues. V lost 2 bases, J lost 7 bases, and 3 bases stayed unmatched.

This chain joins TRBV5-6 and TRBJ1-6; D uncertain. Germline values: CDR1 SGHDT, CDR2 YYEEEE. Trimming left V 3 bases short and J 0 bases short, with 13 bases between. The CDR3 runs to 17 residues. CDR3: CASSSPRRSSYNSPLHF. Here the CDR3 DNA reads TGTGCCAGCAGCTCGCCCAGGAGGAGCTCCTATAATTCACCCCTCCACTTT.

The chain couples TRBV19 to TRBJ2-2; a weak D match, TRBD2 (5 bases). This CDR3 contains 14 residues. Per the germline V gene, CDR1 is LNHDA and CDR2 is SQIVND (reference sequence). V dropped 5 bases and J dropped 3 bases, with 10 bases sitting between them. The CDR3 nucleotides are TGTGCCAGTAGTCCCCGGGGTTACACCGGGGAGCTGTTTTTT. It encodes CASSPRGYTGELFF.

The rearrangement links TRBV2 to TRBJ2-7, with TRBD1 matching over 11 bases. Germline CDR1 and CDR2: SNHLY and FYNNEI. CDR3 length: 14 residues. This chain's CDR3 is CATLMDRGPGEQYF. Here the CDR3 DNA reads TGTGCAACGTTAATGGACAGGGGGCCTGGCGAGCAGTACTTC. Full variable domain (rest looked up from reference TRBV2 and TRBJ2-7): EPEVTQTPSHQVTQMGQEVILRCVPISNHLYFYWYRQILGQKVEFLVSFYNNEISEKSEIFDDQFSVERPDGSNFTLKIRSTKLEDSAMYFCATLMDRGPGEQYFGPGTRLTVT.

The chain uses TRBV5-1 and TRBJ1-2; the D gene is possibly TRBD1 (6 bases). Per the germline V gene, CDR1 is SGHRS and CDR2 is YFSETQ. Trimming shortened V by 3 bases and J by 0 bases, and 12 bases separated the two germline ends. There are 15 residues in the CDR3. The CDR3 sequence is CASSSPGGSNYGYTF. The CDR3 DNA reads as TGCGCCAGCAGCTCACCGGGGGGCTCTAACTATGGCTACACCTTC.

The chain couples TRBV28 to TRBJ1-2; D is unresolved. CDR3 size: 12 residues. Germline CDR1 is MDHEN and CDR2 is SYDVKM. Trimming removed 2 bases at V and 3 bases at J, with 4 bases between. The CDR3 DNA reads TGTGCCAGCAGTTTAGCGGACTATGGCTACACCTTC. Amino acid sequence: CASSLADYGYTF.

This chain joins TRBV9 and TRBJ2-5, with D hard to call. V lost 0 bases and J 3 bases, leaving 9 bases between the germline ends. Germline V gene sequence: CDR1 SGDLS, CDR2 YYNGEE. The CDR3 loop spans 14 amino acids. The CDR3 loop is CASSVVRQEETQYF. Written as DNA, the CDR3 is TGTGCCAGCAGCGTAGTAAGGCAGGAAGAGACCCAGTACTTC.

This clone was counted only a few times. CDR3 nucleotides: TGTGCCAGCAGTAACCAGGGGTTGGCTACGCAGTATTTT. It encodes CASSNQGLATQYF. V usage is TRBV6-1 and J usage is TRBJ2-3, with a possible D match to TRBD1 (6 bases). There are 13 residues in the CDR3. Trimming took off 5 bases at V and 8 bases at J, with 14 bases between the two ends. Germline CDR1 is MNHNS and CDR2 is SASEGT.

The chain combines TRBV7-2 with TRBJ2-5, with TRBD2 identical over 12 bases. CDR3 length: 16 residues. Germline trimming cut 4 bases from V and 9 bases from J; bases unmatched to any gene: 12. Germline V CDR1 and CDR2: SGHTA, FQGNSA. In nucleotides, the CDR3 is TGTGCCAGCAGCTCGGCTAGCGGGGGGGCCGAGAGTCCCCAGTACTTC. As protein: CASSSASGGAESPQYF.